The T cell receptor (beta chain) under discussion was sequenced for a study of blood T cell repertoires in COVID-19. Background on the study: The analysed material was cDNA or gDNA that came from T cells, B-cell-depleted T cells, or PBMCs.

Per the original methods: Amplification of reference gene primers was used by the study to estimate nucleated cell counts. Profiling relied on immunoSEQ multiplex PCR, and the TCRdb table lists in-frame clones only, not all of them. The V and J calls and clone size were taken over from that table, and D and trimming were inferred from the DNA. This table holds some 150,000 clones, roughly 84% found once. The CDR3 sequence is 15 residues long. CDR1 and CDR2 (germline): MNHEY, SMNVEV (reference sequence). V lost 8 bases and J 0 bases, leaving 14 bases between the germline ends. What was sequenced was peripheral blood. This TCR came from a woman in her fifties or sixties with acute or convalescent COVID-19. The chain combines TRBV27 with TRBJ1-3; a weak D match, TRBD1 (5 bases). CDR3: CASSLSGDSGNTIYF. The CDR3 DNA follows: TGTGCCAGCTCACTCTCGGGGGACTCTGGAAACACCATATATTTT.